Below, 31 T cell receptor beta chains from the same sample are listed, as sequenced in a study of cytomegalovirus exposure and HLA in healthy donors. TCRdb keeps only in-frame clones here, not all; method: immunoSEQ multiplex PCR. The sample carries approximately 170,000 clones, 75% to 90% recorded once. Material for sequencing was PBMCs. Every receptor here comes from a young man in good health and CMV-seropositive.

This chain uses TRBV7-7 with TRBJ2-5; 13 bases are shared with TRBD2. CDR1 and CDR2 (germline): SSHAT, FNYEAQ (reference sequence). This CDR3 comprises 18 residues. J lost 5 bases, V lost 0 bases, and 9 bases had no gene match. In DNA, the CDR3 is TGTGCCAGCAGCTTAGCCACCCTTGGACTAGCGGGAGACGAGACCCAGTACTTC. Its protein is CASSLATLGLAGDETQYF. The entire variable domain, with the rest obtained from reference TRBV7-7 and TRBJ2-5, is as follows: GAGVSQSPRYKVTKRGQDVTLRCDPISSHATLYWYQQALGQGPEFLTYFNYEAQPDKSGLPSDRFSAERPEGSISTLTIQRTEQRDSAMYRCASSLATLGLAGDETQYFGPGTRLLVL.

The J gene is TRBJ1-5, the V gene TRBV2; the match to TRBD1 covers 7 bases. V lost 8 bases and J lost 1; bases outside the gene matches: 2. CDR3 length equals 13 residues. Germline V gives CDR1 SNHLY, CDR2 FYNNEI. The CDR3 nucleotides read TGTGCCAGCGGACAGGAAAGCAATCAGCCCCAGCATTTT. Translated: CASGQESNQPQHF.

Many counts were recorded for this clone. The rearrangement joins TRBV6-1 to TRBJ1-4; perhaps TRBD1 as D (5 bases). The CDR3 is made up of 13 amino acids. Germline loops: CDR1 MNHNS, CDR2 SASEGT. Deletions cut 6 bases from V and 7 bases from J, with 12 bases between. CDR3: CASRDRGGEKLFF. The CDR3 DNA follows: TGTGCCAGCAGAGATAGGGGAGGTGAAAAACTGTTTTTT.

This clone was seen once. The J gene is TRBJ2-1, the V gene TRBV19; possible D gene TRBD2, 6 bases. V lost 5 bases, J lost 5 bases, and 16 bases lay in between. The CDR3 loop spans 15 amino acids. Germline V gene data show CDR1 as LNHDA and CDR2 as SQIVND (reference sequence). The CDR3 DNA sequence: TGTGCCAGTAGTGCCCAAGGGCGGGGTCACAATGAGCAGTTCTTC. It codes for CASSAQGRGHNEQFF.

The rearrangement links TRBV11-1 to TRBJ2-3, with 7 bases that match TRBD2. V lost 6 bases, J lost 0 bases, and 9 bases stayed unmatched. Germline CDR1 is SGHAT and CDR2 is FQDESV (reference sequence). This CDR3 is 16 amino acids long. The CDR3 nucleotides read TGTGCCAGCAGTCCCGGGGGGTTCGCGAGCACAGATACGCAGTATTTT. It yields the protein CASSPGGFASTDTQYF.

This clone appeared a few times. The rearrangement links TRBV27 to TRBJ2-7, with TRBD2 identical over 7 bases. Germline assignment: CDR1 MNHEY and CDR2 SMNVEV (reference sequence). The CDR3 has 13 residues. CDR3 nucleotide sequence: TGTGGATGTAGGGAGGGACCCTTAGGAGAGGAGTACTTC. As protein: CGCREGPLGEEYF.

This chain joins TRBV10-3 and TRBJ2-7; D is perhaps TRBD1 (6 bases). From germline, CDR1 is ENHRY and CDR2 SYGVKD. Trimming removed 4 bases at V and 7 bases at J, with 11 bases between. This CDR3 spans 12 amino acids. CDR3 nucleotides: TGTGCCATCAGTGGTTCTCAGGGGGAGCAGTACTTC. Its protein is CAISGSQGEQYF.

The chain uses TRBV2 and TRBJ2-1; no clear D. Germline assignment: CDR1 SNHLY and CDR2 FYNNEI. The CDR3 covers 14 residues. V was cut by 3 bases and J by 3 bases, with 9 bases left in between. This CDR3 is CASSETQRYNEQFF. CDR3 DNA: TGTGCCAGCAGTGAGACGCAGCGCTACAATGAGCAGTTCTTC.

The V call is TRBV7-9, the J call TRBJ2-7; 8 bases agree with TRBD1. This CDR3 is 16 amino acids long. V lost 5 bases to trimming and J lost 0 bases; unmatched junction nucleotides: 9. Germline lookup yields CDR1 SEHNR and CDR2 FQNEAQ (reference sequence). CDR3 sequence reads: CASSLLTGESSYEQYF. CDR3 bases: TGTGCCAGCAGCCTCCTGACAGGGGAGAGCTCCTACGAGCAGTACTTC.

This clone appeared a single time. V gene TRBV28 combines with J gene TRBJ2-3; 8 nucleotides line up with TRBD2. J lost 2 bases, V lost 3 bases, and 7 bases had no gene match. CDR3 length: 16 amino acids. Germline CDR1 reads MDHEN; CDR2 reads SYDVKM. CDR3 nucleotides: TGTGCCAGCAGTTTCGAGACTAGCGAGAACACAGATACGCAGTATTTT. Translating it yields CASSFETSENTDTQYF. Together with reference TRBV28 and TRBJ2-3, the CDR3 gives the full variable domain: DVKVTQSSRYLVKRTGEKVFLECVQDMDHENMFWYRQDPGLGLRLIYFSYDVKMKEKGDIPEGYSVSREKKERFSLILESASTNQTSMYLCASSFETSENTDTQYFGPGTRLTVL.

V is TRBV30 and J is TRBJ2-3, with TRBD2 matching 8 bases. There are 15 residues in the CDR3. CDR1 and CDR2 from the germline V gene are GTSNPN and SVGIG (reference sequence). V gave up 2 bases and J gave up 5 bases; unmatched junction bases: 9. The CDR3 loop reads CAWSFTGGPGDTQYF. Written as DNA, the CDR3 is TGTGCCTGGAGTTTTACGGGGGGGCCGGGAGATACGCAGTATTTT.

This chain uses TRBV7-3 with TRBJ2-5; tentatively, D is TRBD2 (5 bases). The CDR3 extends over 17 amino acids. V lost 2 bases, J lost 1 base, and 17 bases lay in between. The germline V gene encodes CDR1 SGHTA and CDR2 FQGTGA. The CDR3 nucleotides read TGTGCCAGCAGCTTATTAGCCGGGTGGGAGACCCAAGAGACCCAGTACTTC. This sequence encodes CASSLLAGWETQETQYF.

This sequence joins TRBV10-3 and TRBJ1-4, with a possible D match to TRBD1 (5 bases). The V end was cut by 0 bases, the J end by 5 bases, with 10 bases between. There are 15 residues in the CDR3. The germline V gene encodes CDR1 ENHRY and CDR2 SYGVKD. The CDR3 region is CAISESRGNNEKLFF. Here the CDR3 DNA reads TGTGCCATCAGTGAGTCGCGGGGGAACAATGAAAAACTGTTTTTT.

V usage is TRBV29-1 and J usage is TRBJ2-5; D is undetermined. Trimming left V 4 bases short and J 2 bases short, with 11 bases between. The CDR3 covers 13 residues. Germline CDR1 reads SQVTM; CDR2 reads ANQGSEA. The CDR3, as DNA: TGCAGCGTTGGGGCAGGCAGGCAAGAGACCCAGTACTTC. This sequence encodes CSVGAGRQETQYF.

The chain employs TRBV11-2 and TRBJ2-7, with 9 positions matching TRBD1. Per the germline V gene, CDR1 is SGHAT and CDR2 is FQNNGV. The CDR3 spans 15 residues. The ends lost 4 bases at V and 2 bases at J; junction bases unmatched: 6. The CDR3 here is CASSYTGGLAYEQYF. In nucleotides, the CDR3 is TGTGCCAGCAGCTACACAGGGGGCCTAGCCTACGAGCAGTACTTC.

This clone was detected once. This chain uses TRBV5-6 with TRBJ2-2; 11 bases align to TRBD2. The CDR3 extends over 15 amino acids. The trim removed 4 bases at V and 4 bases at J, leaving 3 bases unmatched. Germline CDR1 is SGHDT and CDR2 is YYEEEE. The CDR3 loop is CASSLGLAATGELFF. The DNA of the CDR3 is TGTGCCAGCAGCCTGGGACTAGCGGCCACCGGGGAGCTGTTTTTT.

V usage is TRBV11-2 and J usage is TRBJ2-2; 13 positions agree with TRBD2. Germline CDR1 SGHAT, CDR2 FQNNGV. This CDR3 spans 19 amino acids. With 1 base clipped from V and 4 bases from J, the junction kept 9 bases outside the gene matches. The CDR3 DNA sequence: TGTGCCAGCAGCTTAGTAACTAGCGGGGGGGGACCCCTCACCGGGGAGCTGTTTTTT. Translated: CASSLVTSGGGPLTGELFF.

The rearrangement links TRBV4-1 to TRBJ2-7; 8 bases match TRBD1. This CDR3 region has 17 residues. The germline gives CDR1 MGHRA, CDR2 YSYEKL. The trim removed 0 bases at V and 2 bases at J, leaving 9 bases unmatched. This chain's CDR3 is CASSQESQGAMTYEQYF. The CDR3 DNA reads as TGCGCCAGCAGCCAAGAATCGCAGGGGGCGATGACCTACGAGCAGTACTTC.

This clone was detected only once. This chain connects TRBV6-1 to TRBJ2-1; 7 nucleotides agree with TRBD1. The CDR3 covers 14 residues. Unmatched junction bases numbered 5, after V lost 6 bases and J lost 3 bases. Germline lookup yields CDR1 MNHNS and CDR2 SASEGT. In DNA, the CDR3 is TGTGCCAGCAGCTCTGGACAGGACTACAATGAGCAGTTCTTC. It codes for CASSSGQDYNEQFF.

This chain connects TRBV11-3 to TRBJ2-1; 11 nucleotides align to TRBD2. V gave up 5 bases and J gave up 6 bases; unmatched junction bases: 3. The germline gives CDR1 SGHNT, CDR2 YENEEA. This CDR3 has 14 residues. Here the CDR3 reads CASSRLAGSNEQFF. CDR3 bases: TGTGCCAGCAGCCGACTAGCGGGGAGCAATGAGCAGTTCTTC.

The genes are TRBV7-9 and TRBJ2-3; 13 nucleotides line up with TRBD2. This CDR3 has 15 amino acids. Germline V gives CDR1 SEHNR, CDR2 FQNEAQ (reference sequence). J gave up 4 bases and V 4 bases, and 2 bases lay outside the gene matches. CDR3 residues: CASSWTSGSSDTQYF. The CDR3 region has the DNA TGTGCCAGCAGCTGGACTAGCGGGAGCTCAGATACGCAGTATTTT.

The chain has TRBV5-4 and TRBJ2-1; 8 nucleotides align to TRBD2. With V trimmed by 4 bases and J by 8 bases, 8 bases remained unmatched. This CDR3 is 14 amino acids long. The germline V gene encodes CDR1 SGHNT and CDR2 YYREEE (reference sequence). The CDR3 region has the DNA TGTGCCAGCAGCGCCCGACTAGCGCCCGATGAGCAGTTCTTC. Protein: CASSARLAPDEQFF.

This chain uses TRBV5-6 with TRBJ2-2, with D hard to call. CDR1 is SGHDT and CDR2 is YYEEEE in the germline V gene. V shed 4 bases and J shed 3 bases, with 4 bases lying between them. This CDR3 spans 12 amino acids. The CDR3 region is CASSPDTGELFF. The DNA of the CDR3 is TGTGCCAGCAGCCCAGACACCGGGGAGCTGTTTTTT.

CDR3 residues: CASSPLLAGGSYNEQFF. Here the CDR3 DNA reads TGTGCCAGCAGCCCTTTGTTAGCGGGGGGGAGCTACAATGAGCAGTTCTTC. This chain joins TRBV7-9 and TRBJ2-1, with TRBD2 matching over 11 bases. J was trimmed by 3 bases and V by 5 bases; bases with no gene match: 9. Germline assignment: CDR1 SEHNR and CDR2 FQNEAQ (reference sequence). The CDR3 extends over 17 amino acids.

The rearrangement joins TRBV7-9 to TRBJ1-1; possible D gene TRBD1, 5 bases. The CDR3 totals 15 residues. V was shortened by 5 bases and J by 0 bases, with 13 bases between the two germline ends. CDR1 and CDR2 from the germline V gene are SEHNR and FQNEAQ (reference sequence). CDR3 coding DNA: TGTGCCAGCAGCCCACCAGGGTTCTTGAACACTGAAGCTTTCTTT. The encoded protein is CASSPPGFLNTEAFF.

The gene calls are TRBV29-1 and TRBJ1-4; a possible D gene is TRBD1 (5 bases). CDR1 SQVTM and CDR2 ANQGSEA come from the germline V gene. Trimming took off 4 bases at V and 5 bases at J, with 14 bases between the two ends. CDR3 length: 14 amino acids. As DNA, the CDR3 is TGCAGCGTTGGATCGTGGGGGGAAAATGAAAAACTGTTTTTT. Protein sequence: CSVGSWGENEKLFF. The entire variable domain, with the rest obtained from reference TRBV29-1 and TRBJ1-4, is as follows: SAVISQKPSRDICQRGTSLTIQCQVDSQVTMMFWYRQQPGQSLTLIATANQGSEATYESGFVIDKFPISRPNLTFSTLTVSNMSPEDSSIYLCSVGSWGENEKLFFGSGTQLSVL.

CDR3 loop: CASSLGPGSTDTQYF. CDR3 coding DNA: TGTGCCAGCAGCTTAGGTCCAGGGAGCACAGATACGCAGTATTTT. The chain carries TRBV7-9 and TRBJ2-3; D is possibly TRBD1 (5 bases). Trimming took 1 base from V and 0 from J, leaving 8 bases between them. The CDR3 is made up of 15 amino acids. Germline V gene data show CDR1 as SEHNR and CDR2 as FQNEAQ (reference sequence).

This clone was seen only once. The genes are TRBV14 and TRBJ2-5, with 8 bases fitting TRBD2. Trimming removed 1 base from V and 0 bases from J; junction bases left unmatched: 7. This CDR3 comprises 17 residues. Germline values: CDR1 SGHDN, CDR2 FVKESK. The CDR3 region is CASSQGILAEYQETQYF. Written as DNA, the CDR3 is TGTGCCAGCAGCCAAGGGATACTAGCGGAATACCAAGAGACCCAGTACTTC.

V gene TRBV4-1 combines with J gene TRBJ2-7; maybe TRBD2 (5 bases). The germline V gene encodes CDR1 MGHRA and CDR2 YSYEKL. The CDR3 runs to 13 residues. Trimming stripped 4 bases from V and 3 bases from J, with 10 bases between. The CDR3 is CASSREGLYEQYF. As DNA, the CDR3 is TGCGCCAGCAGCCGCGAGGGCCTCTACGAGCAGTACTTC.

This chain connects TRBV6-5 to TRBJ1-3, with D tentatively TRBD1 (5 bases). The CDR3 covers 14 residues. Germline V gene lookup returns CDR1 MNHEY and CDR2 SVGAGI. The V end was cut by 5 bases, the J end by 1 base, with 9 bases between. CDR3 DNA sequence: TGTGCCAGCAGTCCCCAGGGATCTGGAAACACCATATATTTT. Protein: CASSPQGSGNTIYF.

V is TRBV18 and J is TRBJ2-7; perhaps TRBD1 as D (5 bases). V lost 2 bases and J lost 3, with 11 bases in between. This CDR3 contains 14 residues. Per the germline V gene, CDR1 is KGHSH and CDR2 is LQKENI. CDR3 in amino acids: CASSPTGMRYEQYF. DNA for the CDR3: TGTGCCAGCTCACCAACAGGCATGCGCTACGAGCAGTACTTC.